Sequencing of this TCR beta chain was carried out in a study of blood T cell repertoires in COVID-19. Turning to the study itself: Researchers got acute and convalescent COVID-19 samples from the United States, Italy and Spain. PBMCs, B-cell-depleted T cells, or T cells provided the cDNA or gDNA that made up the material.

This table comes from immunoSEQ multiplex PCR, and its TCRdb copy is limited to in-frame clones, with some not included. The sample has some 170,000 clones; 65% to 85% are singletons. The CDR3 contains 16 residues. CDR1 is MNHNY, CDR2 SVGAGI, per germline (reference sequence). Trimming cost V 5 bases and J 5 bases; bases outside gene matches: 11. Sequencing was performed on peripheral blood. The chain has TRBV6-6 and TRBJ1-2; 10 bases align to TRBD1. The receptor was derived from a man in his sixties with active or convalescent COVID-19. The chain's CDR3 is CASSRALGQGEYGYTF. The CDR3 nucleotides read TGTGCCAGCAGTCGAGCCCTAGGACAGGGGGAGTATGGCTACACCTTC.